This T cell receptor (beta chain) was obtained from a study of Ad26.COV2.S vaccination and SARS-CoV-2 variants. Study-wide results and limits: Analyses that measured TCR breadth and depth may have underestimated total T cell responses.

The method was immunoSEQ multiplex PCR; TCRdb's version includes in-frame clones alone and lacks a portion of them. The table has a few hundred thousand clones, about 91% seen once; the top ten hold 1.9%. With respect to this clone: Its matching antigen is unknown.

The sample's treatment: 15 to 20 received Ad26.COV2.S at low or high dose, single or two shots; about 5 received placebo; per-sample allocation not given. Sampling was done on day 63 after the first vaccine or placebo injection. This TCR was sampled from a person aged 18-65 years who received the Ad26.COV2.S COVID-19 vaccine or a placebo. This sample comprised peripheral blood, obtained in a trial of Ad26.COV2.S vaccine versus placebo.

CDR3 loop: CASSPRAGTASYGYTF. CDR3 bases: TGTGCCAGCAGCCCGAGAGCCGGGACAGCTAGCTATGGCTACACCTTC. The J gene is TRBJ1-2, the V gene TRBV7-9; 7 bases map to TRBD1. Germline CDR1 and CDR2: SEHNR and FQNEAQ (reference sequence). The CDR3 totals 16 residues. V shed 5 bases and J 4 bases; nucleotides not matched to a gene: 13. Complete variable domain (other parts from reference TRBV7-9 and TRBJ1-2): DTGVSQNPRHKITKRGQNVTFRCDPISEHNRLYWYRQTLGQGPEFLTYFQNEAQLEKSRLLSDRFSAERPKGSFSTLEIQRTEQGDSAMYLCASSPRAGTASYGYTFGSGTRLTVV.